The 20 T cell receptor beta chains in this list originate from one sample, sequenced in a study of blood T cell repertoires in COVID-19. Assay: immunoSEQ multiplex PCR; the TCRdb copy retains only in-frame clones and omits some. The sample gives 150,000 to 200,000 clones, 75% to 90% of which show up once; 2.1% is in the top ten. Sequencing used peripheral blood. Every receptor here comes from a man between 65 and 85 years old with active or convalescent COVID-19.

V gene TRBV10-1 combines with J gene TRBJ2-7, with D maybe TRBD1 (5 bases). V lost 0 bases and J 7 bases, leaving 10 bases between the germline ends. The germline V gene encodes CDR1 WNHNN and CDR2 SYGVQD (reference sequence). The length of the CDR3 is 13 residues. This CDR3 is CASSESFAGEQYF. CDR3 nucleotides: TGCGCCAGCAGTGAGTCGTTCGCAGGGGAGCAGTACTTC.

The J gene is TRBJ2-7, the V gene TRBV30, with a tentative D call TRBD1 (6 bases). The CDR3 totals 15 residues. The germline gives CDR1 GTSNPN, CDR2 SVGIG (reference sequence). V lost 8 bases and J 2 bases, leaving 22 bases between the germline ends. The CDR3 nucleotides read TGTGCCGGGGGCGGTGGGGGCAGCAGAACCTACGAGCAGTACTTC. This codes for CAGGGGGSRTYEQYF.

The chain links TRBV10-1 to TRBJ2-3; the match to TRBD2 covers 11 bases. CDR1 and CDR2 from the germline V gene are WNHNN and SYGVQD (reference sequence). The CDR3 has 16 residues. Unmatched junction bases numbered 3, after V lost 0 bases and J lost 4 bases. The CDR3 here is CASSESSGRASDTQYF. Here the CDR3 DNA reads TGCGCCAGCAGTGAGTCTAGCGGGAGGGCCTCAGATACGCAGTATTTT.

The J gene is TRBJ1-1, the V gene TRBV5-4; a possible D gene is TRBD1 (5 bases). V lost 4 bases to trimming and J lost 3 bases, with 13 bases between them. Germline V gene data show CDR1 as SGHNT and CDR2 as YYREEE (reference sequence). This CDR3 has 14 residues. Written as DNA, the CDR3 is TGTGCCAGCAGCATACCGGGGGAATACACTGAAGCTTTCTTT. The encoded protein is CASSIPGEYTEAFF.

This clone appeared a few times. The chain is built from TRBV27 and TRBJ2-1, with TRBD2 matching 10 bases. V was pared by 3 bases and J by 10 bases, with 12 bases of the junction left unmatched. Germline assignment: CDR1 MNHEY and CDR2 SMNVEV (reference sequence). This CDR3 comprises 16 residues. CDR3 sequence reads: CASSFVPSGSSVEQFF. The DNA for the CDR3 is TGTGCCAGCAGTTTTGTCCCTAGCGGGAGTTCTGTCGAGCAGTTCTTC.

This clone was recorded once. V and J are TRBV19 and TRBJ2-7; 14 bases agree with TRBD2. In germline, CDR1 is LNHDA, CDR2 SQIVND (reference sequence). The CDR3 is 16 amino acids. J gave up 5 bases and V 3 bases, and 6 bases lay outside the gene matches. The CDR3 reads CASSIGGTSGSDEQYF. DNA of the CDR3: TGTGCCAGTAGTATTGGGGGGACTAGCGGGAGTGACGAGCAGTACTTC.

This chain joins TRBV4-1 and TRBJ2-3; the D gene is possibly TRBD1 (5 bases). The V end lost 1 base, the J end lost 2 bases, and 13 bases lay between the germline ends. Germline lookup yields CDR1 MGHRA and CDR2 YSYEKL. This CDR3 contains 16 residues. CDR3 loop: CASSQVPDRITDTQYF. The CDR3 DNA reads TGCGCCAGCAGCCAAGTACCTGACAGAATCACAGATACGCAGTATTTT.

This chain uses TRBV5-5 with TRBJ2-3; TRBD2 agrees at 12 bases. In germline, CDR1 is SGHKS, CDR2 YYEKEE (reference sequence). This CDR3 is built from 15 residues. V lost 10 bases to trimming and J lost 6 bases; unmatched junction nucleotides: 12. The CDR3 DNA sequence: TGTGCCGCGTCTAGCGGGAGGGCCGACGTGGATACGCAGTATTTT. Its translation: CAASSGRADVDTQYF.

The chain links TRBV28 to TRBJ1-1; 10 bases fit TRBD1. Germline CDR1 is MDHEN and CDR2 is SYDVKM. Trimming at V came to 6 bases and at J to 10 bases, leaving 23 bases not matched to a gene. The CDR3 totals 18 residues. CDR3 in amino acids: CASSSPGQGIGVLKRAFF. For the CDR3, the DNA is TGTGCCAGCAGCTCACCGGGACAGGGGATCGGAGTTCTTAAGAGAGCTTTCTTT.

The chain combines TRBV2 with TRBJ2-3, with D maybe TRBD1 (5 bases). This CDR3 is built from 14 residues. Germline V gives CDR1 SNHLY, CDR2 FYNNEI. V gave up 10 bases and J gave up 4 bases, with 18 bases separating them. In DNA form, the CDR3 reads TGTGCCACTAAGGGGATGCTTTTGGCAGATACGCAGTATTTT. As protein: CATKGMLLADTQYF.

This chain uses TRBV12-3 or TRBV12-4 with TRBJ1-2; D remains unclear. Trimming took off 2 bases at V and 1 base at J, with 5 bases between the two ends. The CDR3 loop spans 13 amino acids. The CDR3: CASSLQVNYGYTF. The CDR3 coding sequence is TGTGCCAGCAGTTTACAGGTTAACTATGGCTACACCTTC.

This clone has more than one count but fewer than ten. This rearrangement joins TRBV7-9 to TRBJ1-2; D unresolved. CDR3 length: 12 residues. Germline-derived CDR1 and CDR2 are SEHNR and FQNEAQ (reference sequence). V gave up 5 bases and J gave up 1 base, with 5 bases separating them. The CDR3 sequence is CASSPSNYGYTF. CDR3 DNA sequence: TGTGCCAGCAGCCCGAGTAACTATGGCTACACCTTC.

The chain links TRBV18 to TRBJ2-1, with D perhaps matching TRBD1 (6 bases). The CDR3 sequence is 15 residues long. The V gene lost 1 base and the J gene lost 1 base, with 8 bases spanning the gap. The V gene's germline CDR1 is KGHSH and CDR2 LQKENI. CDR3 sequence reads: CASSPRDKSYNEQFF. The CDR3 DNA reads TGTGCCAGCTCACCACGGGACAAATCCTACAATGAGCAGTTCTTC.

The V call is TRBV27, the J call TRBJ1-1, with TRBD1 matching over 10 bases. Trimming removed 4 bases from V and 3 bases from J; junction bases left unmatched: 8. CDR1 MNHEY and CDR2 SMNVEV come from the germline V gene (reference sequence). The CDR3 loop spans 16 amino acids. The CDR3 region is CASSSPGQGTYTEAFF. CDR3 nucleotides: TGTGCCAGCAGTTCTCCGGGACAGGGGACGTACACTGAAGCTTTCTTT.

This chain links TRBV15 with TRBJ1-2, with TRBD1 as a possible D gene (5 bases). This CDR3 is 17 amino acids long. Germline V gene lookup returns CDR1 LNHNV and CDR2 YYDKDF (reference sequence). Trimming pared 4 bases from V and 7 bases from J, leaving 25 bases between. The CDR3 DNA is TGTGCCACCAGCAAAACCGGGACTGATCGTGTTATTTCTGGCTACACCTTC. It is translated as CATSKTGTDRVISGYTF. Filled out from reference TRBV15 and TRBJ1-2, the complete variable domain reads DAMVIQNPRYQVTQFGKPVTLSCSQTLNHNVMYWYQQKSSQAPKLLFHYYDKDFNNEADTPDNFQSRRPNTSFCFLDIRSPGLGDTAMYLCATSKTGTDRVISGYTFGSGTRLTVV.

The J gene is TRBJ1-2, the V gene TRBV3-1 (or the pseudogene TRBV3-2); D call uncertain. This CDR3 is 15 amino acids long. V shed 4 bases and J shed 0 bases, with 12 bases lying between them. Germline V gene data show CDR1 as LGHDT and CDR2 as YNNKEL (reference sequence). In nucleotides, the CDR3 is TGTGCCAGCAGCCCCAACCGTGGAGCTAACTATGGCTACACCTTC. It codes for CASSPNRGANYGYTF.

V is TRBV14 and J is TRBJ1-1; D possibly corresponds to TRBD1 (5 bases). Between the trimmed V and J ends, which lost 7 bases and 2 bases, there was a span of 11 bases. This CDR3 has 13 residues. CDR1 and CDR2 from the germline V gene are SGHDN and FVKESK. In DNA, the CDR3 is TGTGCCAGCACCAGGGACTTAAACACTGAAGCTTTCTTT. It yields the protein CASTRDLNTEAFF.

This clone was detected once. The V gene is TRBV30, the J gene TRBJ1-3; TRBD1 agrees at 7 bases. The CDR3 sequence is 13 residues long. Germline V gene data show CDR1 as GTSNPN and CDR2 as SVGIG (reference sequence). J gave up 0 bases and V 5 bases, and 1 base lay outside the gene matches. The CDR3 bases are TGTGCCTGGGACAGGGCCTCTGGAAACACCATATATTTT. As protein: CAWDRASGNTIYF.

The chain combines TRBV28 with TRBJ2-1, with D possibly being TRBD1 (5 bases). V gave up 7 bases and J gave up 2 bases, with 12 bases separating them. From germline, CDR1 is MDHEN and CDR2 SYDVKM. This CDR3 spans 14 amino acids. The CDR3 DNA follows: TGTGCCAGCATTAGGGGCGCCCCCTACAATGAGCAGTTCTTC. It is translated as CASIRGAPYNEQFF.

The rearrangement uses TRBV30 and TRBJ1-6, with 10 bases that match TRBD1. This CDR3 is built from 15 residues. V lost 1 base, J lost 9 bases, and 6 bases stayed unmatched. The germline CDR1 and CDR2 sequences are GTSNPN and SVGIG (reference sequence). CDR3 amino acids: CAWSAGTGEGSPLHF. The DNA of the CDR3 is TGTGCCTGGAGTGCGGGGACAGGGGAAGGTTCACCCCTCCACTTT.